This T cell receptor (beta chain) was captured in a study of cytomegalovirus exposure and HLA in healthy donors. General observations from the study: There were some public TCRs occurring in many donors, but most TCR sequences were rare. Most subjects had HLA-A and HLA-B alleles reportedly predicted accurately by TCR beta sequences.

This clone was observed a single time. What it binds is not known. PCR amplification relied on 60 Vbeta primers (plus 13 Jbeta primers). Clones were sequenced by immunoSEQ multiplex PCR, and TCRdb holds only the in-frame ones, with some missing. Of over 150,000 clones in the sample, over 70% are singletons; the top ten hold more than 3.5%. Healthy bone marrow donors made up the donor group. Per germline, CDR1 MRHNA and CDR2 SNTAGT. The V gene end was trimmed by 4 bases and the J gene end by 7 bases; junction bases not matched to a gene: 6. This CDR3 contains 14 residues. The chain is built from TRBV6-4 and TRBJ2-1; 8 bases are a match to TRBD2. This receptor was obtained from a woman aged 55 to 70 in good health and CMV-seropositive. Sequencing was performed on PBMCs. CDR3 in DNA: TGTGCCAGCAGTGTCCGGGAGGGCCTTAATGAGCAGTTCTTC. This gives the protein CASSVREGLNEQFF.